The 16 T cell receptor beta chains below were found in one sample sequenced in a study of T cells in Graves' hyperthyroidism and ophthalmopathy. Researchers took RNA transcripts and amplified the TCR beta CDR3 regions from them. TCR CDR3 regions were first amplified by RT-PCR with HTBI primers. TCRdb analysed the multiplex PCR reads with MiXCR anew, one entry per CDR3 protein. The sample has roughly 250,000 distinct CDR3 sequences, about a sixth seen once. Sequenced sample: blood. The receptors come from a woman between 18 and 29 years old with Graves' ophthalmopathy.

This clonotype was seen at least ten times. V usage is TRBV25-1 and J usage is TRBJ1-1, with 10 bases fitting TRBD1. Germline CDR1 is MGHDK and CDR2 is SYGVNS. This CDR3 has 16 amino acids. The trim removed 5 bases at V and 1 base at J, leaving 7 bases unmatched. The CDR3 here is CASSRRDRGANTEAFF. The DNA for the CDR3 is TGTGCCAGCAGTAGGCGGGACAGGGGAGCGAACACTGAAGCTTTCTTT.

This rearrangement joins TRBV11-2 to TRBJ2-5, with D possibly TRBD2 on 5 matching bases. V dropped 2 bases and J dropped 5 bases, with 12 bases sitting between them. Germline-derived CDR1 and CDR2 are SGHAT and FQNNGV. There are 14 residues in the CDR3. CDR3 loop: CASSLTGSGETQYF. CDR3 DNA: TGTGCCAGCAGCTTAACCGGCTCGGGGGAGACCCAGTACTTC.

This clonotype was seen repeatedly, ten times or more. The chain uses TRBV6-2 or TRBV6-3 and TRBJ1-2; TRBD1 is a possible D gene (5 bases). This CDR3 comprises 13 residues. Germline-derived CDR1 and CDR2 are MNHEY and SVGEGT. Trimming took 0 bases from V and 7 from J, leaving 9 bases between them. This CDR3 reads CASSYSTTAGYTF. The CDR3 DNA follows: TGTGCCAGCAGTTACTCGACGACAGCTGGCTACACCTTC.

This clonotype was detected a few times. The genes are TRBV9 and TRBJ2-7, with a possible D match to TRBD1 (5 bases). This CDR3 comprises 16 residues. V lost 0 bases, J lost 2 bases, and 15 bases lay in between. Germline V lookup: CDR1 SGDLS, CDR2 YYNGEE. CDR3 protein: CASSVAADTFTYEQYF. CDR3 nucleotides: TGTGCCAGCAGCGTAGCCGCGGACACATTTACCTACGAGCAGTACTTC. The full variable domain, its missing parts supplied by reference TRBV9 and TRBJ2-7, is DSGVTQTPKHLITATGQRVTLRCSPRSGDLSVYWYQQSLDQGLQFLIQYYNGEERAKGNILERFSAQQFPDLHSELNLSSLELGDSALYFCASSVAADTFTYEQYFGPGTRLTVT.

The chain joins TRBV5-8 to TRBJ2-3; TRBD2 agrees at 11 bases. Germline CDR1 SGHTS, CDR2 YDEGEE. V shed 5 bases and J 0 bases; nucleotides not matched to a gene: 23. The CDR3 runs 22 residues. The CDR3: CASSSYQKDSHGTSGSTDTQYF. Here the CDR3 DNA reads TGTGCCAGCAGTTCCTATCAAAAGGATTCTCACGGGACTAGCGGCAGCACAGATACGCAGTATTTT.

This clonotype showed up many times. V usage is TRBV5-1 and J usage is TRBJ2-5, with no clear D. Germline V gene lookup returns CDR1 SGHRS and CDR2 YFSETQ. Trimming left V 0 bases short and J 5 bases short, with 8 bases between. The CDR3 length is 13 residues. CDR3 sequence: CASSLASKETQYF. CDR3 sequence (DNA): TGCGCCAGCAGCTTGGCATCTAAGGAGACCCAGTACTTC.

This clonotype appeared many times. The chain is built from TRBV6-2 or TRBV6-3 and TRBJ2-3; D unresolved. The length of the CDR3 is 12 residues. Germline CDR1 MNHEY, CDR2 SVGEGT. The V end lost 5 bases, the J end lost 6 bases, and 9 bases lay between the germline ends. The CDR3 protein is CASSTDSDTQYF. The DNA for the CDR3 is TGTGCCAGCAGTACAGACTCGGATACGCAGTATTTT.

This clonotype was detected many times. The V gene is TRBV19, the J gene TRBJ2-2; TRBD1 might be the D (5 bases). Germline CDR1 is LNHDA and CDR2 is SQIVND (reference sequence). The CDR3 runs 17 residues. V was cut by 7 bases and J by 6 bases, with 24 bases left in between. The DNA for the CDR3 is TGTGCCAGTACCCTATCCCCCCAGGGAATAGTCGCCGGGGAGCTGTTTTTT. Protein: CASTLSPQGIVAGELFF.

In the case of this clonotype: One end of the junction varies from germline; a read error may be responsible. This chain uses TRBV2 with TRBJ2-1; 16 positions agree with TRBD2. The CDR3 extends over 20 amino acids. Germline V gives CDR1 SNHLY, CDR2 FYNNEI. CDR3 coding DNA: TGTGCCAGCAGCGAAGGGACTAGCGGGAGGGCTCGTCGCTCCTACAATGAGCAGTTCTTC. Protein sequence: CASSEGTSGRARRSYNEQFF. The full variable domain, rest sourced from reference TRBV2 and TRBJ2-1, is EPEVTQTPSHQVTQMGQEVILRCVPISNHLYFYWYRQILGQKVEFLVSFYNNEISEKSEIFDDQFSVERPDGSNFTLKIRSTKLEDSAMYFCASSEGTSGRARRSYNEQFFGPGTRLTVL.

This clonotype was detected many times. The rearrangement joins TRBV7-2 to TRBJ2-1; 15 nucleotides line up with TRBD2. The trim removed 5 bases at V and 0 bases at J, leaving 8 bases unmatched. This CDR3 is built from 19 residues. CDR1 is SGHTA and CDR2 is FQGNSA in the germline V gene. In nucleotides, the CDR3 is TGTGCCAGCAGCCGCCCGGGACTAGCGGGAGGTAGCTCCTACAATGAGCAGTTCTTC. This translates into CASSRPGLAGGSSYNEQFF.

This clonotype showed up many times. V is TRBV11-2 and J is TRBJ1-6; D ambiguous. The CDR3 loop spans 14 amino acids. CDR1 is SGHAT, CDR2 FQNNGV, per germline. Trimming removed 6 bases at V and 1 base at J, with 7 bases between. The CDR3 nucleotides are TGTGCCAGCAGTTGGTTGTCCTATAATTCACCCCTCCACTTT. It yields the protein CASSWLSYNSPLHF.

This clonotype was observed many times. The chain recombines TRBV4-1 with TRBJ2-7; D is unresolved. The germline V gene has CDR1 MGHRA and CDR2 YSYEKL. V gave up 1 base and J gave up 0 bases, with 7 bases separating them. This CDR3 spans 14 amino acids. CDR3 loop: CASSQGYSSYEQYF. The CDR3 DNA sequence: TGCGCCAGCAGCCAAGGATACAGCTCCTACGAGCAGTACTTC.

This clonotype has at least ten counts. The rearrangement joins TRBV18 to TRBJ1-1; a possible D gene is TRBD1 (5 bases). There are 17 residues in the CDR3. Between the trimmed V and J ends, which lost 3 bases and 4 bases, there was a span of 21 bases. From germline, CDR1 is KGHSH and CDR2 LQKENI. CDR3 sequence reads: CASSPIGLSRQPTEAFF. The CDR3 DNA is TGTGCCAGCTCACCGATTGGGCTCAGCCGACAGCCCACTGAAGCTTTCTTT.

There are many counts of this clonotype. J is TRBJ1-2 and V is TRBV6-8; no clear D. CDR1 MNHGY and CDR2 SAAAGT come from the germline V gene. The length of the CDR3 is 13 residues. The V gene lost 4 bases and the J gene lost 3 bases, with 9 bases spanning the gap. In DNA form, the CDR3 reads TGTGCCAGCAGTTCTGGACCGCACTATGGCTACACCTTC. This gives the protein CASSSGPHYGYTF.

The CDR3 is CASSHSPGLYYEQYF. In nucleotides, the CDR3 is TGCGCCAGCAGCCATAGCCCGGGACTCTACTACGAGCAGTACTTC. The rearrangement links TRBV4-1 to TRBJ2-7; tentatively, D is TRBD2 (6 bases). Trimming pared 3 bases from V and 3 bases from J, leaving 15 bases between. The CDR3 is 15 residues long. Germline V gene sequence: CDR1 MGHRA, CDR2 YSYEKL.

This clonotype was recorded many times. The CDR3 nucleotides are TGTGCCAGCAGTTTATGGGGCGGGGGAGCGAGCTCCTACGAGCAGTACTTC. Encoded protein: CASSLWGGGASSYEQYF. The chain combines TRBV28 with TRBJ2-7, with 7 bases aligning to TRBD2. V dropped 0 bases and J dropped 0; count of bases not matched to a gene: 8. There are 17 residues in the CDR3. In germline, CDR1 is MDHEN, CDR2 SYDVKM.